A single sample gave rise to the 10 T cell receptor beta chains below, sequenced in a study of cytomegalovirus exposure and HLA in healthy donors. 60 Vbeta and 13 Jbeta primers were used in PCR. Data came from immunoSEQ multiplex PCR; TCRdb stores just in-frame clones and leaves some out. In the table there are 110,000 to 150,000 clones, approximately 9% of which are singletons. The sequenced sample consisted of PBMCs. The receptors were sampled from a male donor in good health and CMV-seronegative.

The CDR3 DNA reads TGTGCCAGTAGTCAGCCGACAGGGTGGAATGAGCAGTTCTTC. Its translation is CASSQPTGWNEQFF. The genes are TRBV19 and TRBJ2-1, with TRBD1 identical over 7 bases. V lost 5 bases to trimming and J lost 7 bases; unmatched junction nucleotides: 8. This CDR3 has 14 residues. The germline V gene has CDR1 LNHDA and CDR2 SQIVND (reference sequence).

This clone was found a few times. The rearrangement joins TRBV7-2 to TRBJ2-5; 7 nucleotides match TRBD2. The CDR3 contains 13 residues. Trimming took 2 bases from V and 6 from J; bases not matched to a gene: 3. Germline loops: CDR1 SGHTA, CDR2 FQGNSA. DNA for the CDR3: TGTGCCAGCAGCTTAAAAGCGGGGCAGACCCAGTACTTC. This gives the protein CASSLKAGQTQYF.

V gene TRBV30 combines with J gene TRBJ2-1; 7 bases line up with TRBD1. The germline gives CDR1 GTSNPN, CDR2 SVGIG (reference sequence). With V trimmed by 5 bases and J by 2 bases, 6 bases remained unmatched. The CDR3 is made up of 14 amino acids. As DNA, the CDR3 is TGTGCCTGGTCTTCCGGGACAGCCTACAATGAGCAGTTCTTC. Amino acid sequence: CAWSSGTAYNEQFF.

This clone was picked up a small number of times. The chain recombines TRBV9 with TRBJ2-2, with 11 positions matching TRBD2. This CDR3 has 16 amino acids. Germline-derived CDR1 and CDR2 are SGDLS and YYNGEE. The V segment lost 4 bases and the J segment 5 bases; nucleotides outside the gene matches: 7. CDR3 amino acids: CASSPQTSGVTGELFF. As DNA, the CDR3 is TGTGCCAGCAGCCCCCAGACTAGCGGGGTGACCGGGGAGCTGTTTTTT.

The V gene is TRBV30, the J gene TRBJ2-7, with 7 nucleotides matching TRBD1. This CDR3 is 14 amino acids long. Germline loops: CDR1 GTSNPN, CDR2 SVGIG (reference sequence). J was trimmed by 4 bases and V by 3 bases; bases with no gene match: 9. CDR3 residues: CAWSATGIPYEQYF. CDR3 nucleotides: TGTGCCTGGAGCGCGACAGGGATCCCTTACGAGCAGTACTTC.

A few counts support this clone. V is TRBV13 and J is TRBJ2-7, with 8 nucleotides matching TRBD2. Germline loops: CDR1 PRHDT, CDR2 FYEKMQ (reference sequence). The CDR3 has 14 residues. J lost 5 bases, V lost 5 bases, and 8 bases had no gene match. CDR3 amino acids: CASSVNSGVDEQYF. DNA for the CDR3: TGTGCCAGCAGCGTCAATAGCGGGGTAGACGAGCAGTACTTC. Full variable domain (remainder filled in from reference TRBV13 and TRBJ2-7): AAGVIQSPRHLIKEKRETATLKCYPIPRHDTVYWYQQGPGQDPQFLISFYEKMQSDKGSIPDRFSAQQFSDYHSELNMSSLELGDSALYFCASSVNSGVDEQYFGPGTRLTVT.

This clone was found a few times. The rearrangement joins TRBV28 to TRBJ2-5; TRBD2 matches at 7 bases. The CDR3 is made up of 12 amino acids. Unmatched junction bases numbered 0, after V lost 5 bases and J lost 3 bases. Per the germline V gene, CDR1 is MDHEN and CDR2 is SYDVKM. In nucleotides, the CDR3 is TGTGCCAGCAGTAGCGGGGAAGAGACCCAGTACTTC. Translating gives CASSSGEETQYF. The complete variable domain, with remaining parts taken from reference TRBV28 and TRBJ2-5, reads DVKVTQSSRYLVKRTGEKVFLECVQDMDHENMFWYRQDPGLGLRLIYFSYDVKMKEKGDIPEGYSVSREKKERFSLILESASTNQTSMYLCASSSGEETQYFGPGTRLLVL.

The DNA for the CDR3 is TGTGCCAGCTCACTTAGGGGGCAGAACACCGGGGAGCTGTTTTTT. It is translated as CASSLRGQNTGELFF. J is TRBJ2-2 and V is TRBV18; 7 bases match TRBD1. J gave up 1 base and V 4 bases, and 3 bases lay outside the gene matches. The germline CDR1 and CDR2 sequences are KGHSH and LQKENI. The CDR3 totals 15 residues. The complete variable domain, with remaining parts taken from reference TRBV18 and TRBJ2-2, reads NAGVMQNPRHLVRRRGQEARLRCSPMKGHSHVYWYRQLPEEGLKFMVYLQKENIIDESGMPKERFSAEFPKEGPSILRIQQVVRGDSAAYFCASSLRGQNTGELFFGEGSRLTVL.

There are a few counts of this clone. Because the CDR3's place on the DNA is in doubt, the DNA is left out and the CDR3 is given as listed by TCRdb. The gene calls are TRBV28 and TRBJ1-1; the D call of TRBD1 is as the table states it, not checked on the DNA. The CDR3 spans 13 amino acids, including both terminal residues. Germline assignment: CDR1 MDHEN and CDR2 SYDVKM. This CDR3 reads CASSTSQGAGAFF.

V and J are TRBV27 and TRBJ2-1, with D maybe TRBD2 (6 bases). Germline loops: CDR1 MNHEY, CDR2 SMNVEV (reference sequence). The V and J ends lost 0 bases and 4 bases respectively, with 10 bases between them. The CDR3 length is 15 residues. CDR3 sequence (DNA): TGTGCCAGCAGTTTATCTTGGGGGGTTTACAATGAGCAGTTCTTC. It codes for CASSLSWGVYNEQFF.